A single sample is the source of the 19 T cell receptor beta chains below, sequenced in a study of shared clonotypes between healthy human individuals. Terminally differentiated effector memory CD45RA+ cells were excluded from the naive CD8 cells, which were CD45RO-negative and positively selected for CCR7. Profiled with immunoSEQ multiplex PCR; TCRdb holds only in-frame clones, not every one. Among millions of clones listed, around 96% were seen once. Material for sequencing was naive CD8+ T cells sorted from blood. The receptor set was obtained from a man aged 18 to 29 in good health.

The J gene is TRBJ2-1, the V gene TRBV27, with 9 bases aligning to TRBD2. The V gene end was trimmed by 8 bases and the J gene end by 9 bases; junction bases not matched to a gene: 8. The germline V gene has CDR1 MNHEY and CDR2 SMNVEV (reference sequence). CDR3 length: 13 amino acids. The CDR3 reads CASSGLARGEQFF. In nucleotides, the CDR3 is TGTGCCAGCTCCGGACTAGCGAGGGGTGAGCAGTTCTTC.

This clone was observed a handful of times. This CDR3 reads CASSYWQGGYTF. Here the CDR3 DNA reads TGTGCCAGCAGTTACTGGCAAGGGGGCTACACCTTC. The V call is TRBV6-5, the J call TRBJ1-2; D unresolved. CDR1 and CDR2 from the germline V gene are MNHEY and SVGAGI. The length of the CDR3 is 12 residues. V lost 1 base to trimming and J lost 8 bases, with 8 bases between them.

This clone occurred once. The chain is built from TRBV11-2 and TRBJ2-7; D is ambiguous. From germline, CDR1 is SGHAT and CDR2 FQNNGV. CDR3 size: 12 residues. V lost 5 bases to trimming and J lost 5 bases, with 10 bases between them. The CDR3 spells CASSEGMHEQYF. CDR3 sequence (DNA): TGTGCCAGCAGCGAAGGGATGCACGAGCAGTACTTC.

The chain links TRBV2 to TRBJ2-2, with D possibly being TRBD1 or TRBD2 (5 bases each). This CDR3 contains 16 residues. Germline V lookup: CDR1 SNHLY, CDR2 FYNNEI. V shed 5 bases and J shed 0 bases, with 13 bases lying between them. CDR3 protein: CASSQEGHANTGELFF. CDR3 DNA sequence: TGTGCCAGCAGTCAAGAGGGGCACGCGAACACCGGGGAGCTGTTTTTT.

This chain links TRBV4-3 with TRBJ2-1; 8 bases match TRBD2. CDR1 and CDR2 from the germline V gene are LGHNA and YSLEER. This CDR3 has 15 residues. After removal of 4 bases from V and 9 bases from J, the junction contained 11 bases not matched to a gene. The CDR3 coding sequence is TGCGCCAGCAGCCGCCTCACTAGCGGTCGCGCTGAGCAGTTCTTC. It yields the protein CASSRLTSGRAEQFF.

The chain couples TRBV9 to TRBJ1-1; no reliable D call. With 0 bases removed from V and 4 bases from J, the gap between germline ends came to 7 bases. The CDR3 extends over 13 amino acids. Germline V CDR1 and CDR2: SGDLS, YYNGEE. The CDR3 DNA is TGTGCCAGCAGCGTAGGCCGGCGCACTGAAGCTTTCTTT. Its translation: CASSVGRRTEAFF.

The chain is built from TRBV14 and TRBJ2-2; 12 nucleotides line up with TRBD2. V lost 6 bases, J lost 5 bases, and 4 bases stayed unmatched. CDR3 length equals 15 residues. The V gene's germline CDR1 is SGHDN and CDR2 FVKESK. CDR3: CASSPGLAGTGELFF. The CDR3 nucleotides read TGTGCCAGCAGTCCAGGACTAGCGGGAACCGGGGAGCTGTTTTTT.

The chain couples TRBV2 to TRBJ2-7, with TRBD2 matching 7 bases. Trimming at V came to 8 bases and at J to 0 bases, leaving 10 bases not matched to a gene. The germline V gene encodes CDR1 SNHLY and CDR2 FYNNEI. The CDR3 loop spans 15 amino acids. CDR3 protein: CASGEGRTSSYEQYF. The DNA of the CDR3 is TGTGCCAGCGGAGAAGGGAGGACTAGCTCCTACGAGCAGTACTTC.

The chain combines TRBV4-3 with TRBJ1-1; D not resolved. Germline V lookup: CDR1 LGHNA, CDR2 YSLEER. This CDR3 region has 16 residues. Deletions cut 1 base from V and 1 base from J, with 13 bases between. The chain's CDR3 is CASSQVPGPSNTEAFF. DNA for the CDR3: TGCGCCAGCAGCCAAGTCCCCGGGCCCTCGAACACTGAAGCTTTCTTT.

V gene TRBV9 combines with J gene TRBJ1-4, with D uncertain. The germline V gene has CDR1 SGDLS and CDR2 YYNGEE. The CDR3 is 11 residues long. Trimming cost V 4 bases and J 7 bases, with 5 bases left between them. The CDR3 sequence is CASSRGEKLFF. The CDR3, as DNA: TGTGCCAGCAGCCGGGGTGAAAAACTGTTTTTT.

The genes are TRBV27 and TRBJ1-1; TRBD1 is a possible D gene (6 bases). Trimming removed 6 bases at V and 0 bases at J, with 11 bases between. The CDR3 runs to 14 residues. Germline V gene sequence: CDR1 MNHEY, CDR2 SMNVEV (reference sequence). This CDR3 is CASSQRGMNTEAFF. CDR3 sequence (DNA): TGTGCCAGCAGCCAGAGGGGGATGAACACTGAAGCTTTCTTT.

Written as DNA, the CDR3 is TGTGCCAGCAGCGCGGGAGCGGGAGTGTACGAGCAGTACTTC. Protein sequence: CASSAGAGVYEQYF. The V and J genes are TRBV5-6 and TRBJ2-7, with 8 bases lining up with TRBD2. The V gene end was trimmed by 4 bases and the J gene end by 4 bases; junction bases not matched to a gene: 7. CDR1 is SGHDT, CDR2 YYEEEE, per germline. This CDR3 has 14 amino acids.

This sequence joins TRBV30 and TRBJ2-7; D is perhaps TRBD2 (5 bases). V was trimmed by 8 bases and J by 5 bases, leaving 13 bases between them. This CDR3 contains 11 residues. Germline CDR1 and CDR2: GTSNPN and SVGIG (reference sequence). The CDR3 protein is CAGAAADEQYF. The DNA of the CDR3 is TGTGCCGGAGCGGCAGCGGACGAGCAGTACTTC.

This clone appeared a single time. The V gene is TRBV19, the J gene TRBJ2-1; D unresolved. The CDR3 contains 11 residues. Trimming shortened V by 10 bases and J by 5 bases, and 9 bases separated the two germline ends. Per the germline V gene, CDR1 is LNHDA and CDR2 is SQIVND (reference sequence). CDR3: CATYANNEQFF. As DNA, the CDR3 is TGTGCCACCTACGCCAACAATGAGCAGTTCTTC.

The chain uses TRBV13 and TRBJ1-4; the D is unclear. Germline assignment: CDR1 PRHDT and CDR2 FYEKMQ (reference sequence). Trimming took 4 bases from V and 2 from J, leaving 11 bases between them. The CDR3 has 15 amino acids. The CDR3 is CASSSRRATNEKLFF. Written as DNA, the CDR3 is TGTGCCAGCAGCTCCAGACGCGCCACTAATGAAAAACTGTTTTTT.

CDR3 in DNA: TGCGCCAGCAGCCAAGTTCAGATTAGCCTCTTCAACGAGCAGTACTTC. Amino acid sequence: CASSQVQISLFNEQYF. This chain uses TRBV4-1 with TRBJ2-7; D is ambiguous. CDR3 length equals 16 residues. The germline V and J ends were trimmed by 1 base and 5 bases, with 18 bases remaining between them. Germline assignment: CDR1 MGHRA and CDR2 YSYEKL.

CDR3 sequence: CASSPALGKSNEKLFF. In nucleotides, the CDR3 is TGTGCCAGCAGCCCTGCGCTGGGCAAGTCTAATGAAAAACTGTTTTTT. J is TRBJ1-4 and V is TRBV7-9, with D hard to call. V was shortened by 5 bases and J by 3 bases, with 16 bases between the two germline ends. Germline V gene data show CDR1 as SEHNR and CDR2 as FQNEAQ (reference sequence). CDR3 size: 16 residues.

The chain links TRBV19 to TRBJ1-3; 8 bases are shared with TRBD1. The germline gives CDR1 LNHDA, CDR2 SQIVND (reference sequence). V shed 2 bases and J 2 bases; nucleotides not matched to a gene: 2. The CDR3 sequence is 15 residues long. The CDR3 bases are TGTGCCAGTAGTATACAGACAGGGGCTGGAAACACCATATATTTT. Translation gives CASSIQTGAGNTIYF.

The CDR3 DNA sequence: TGTGCCAGCAGTGGAGAAAATTCACCCCTCCACTTT. It specifies CASSGENSPLHF. The chain joins TRBV28 to TRBJ1-6, with no clear D. CDR3 length: 12 residues. Trimming removed 5 bases at V and 7 bases at J, with 6 bases between. Germline V gene sequence: CDR1 MDHEN, CDR2 SYDVKM.